The TCR beta chain described here comes from a study of OX40 agonist ivuxolimab in advanced cancers. Study details: Patients in the trial were receiving intravenous ivuxolimab every 2 weeks, at doses of 0.01 to 10 mg/kg.

Autoimmune disease history or systemic immunosuppression led to patient exclusion. A remark on this clone: Antigen unknown.

Profiled with immunoSEQ multiplex PCR; TCRdb holds only in-frame clones, not every one. The profile shows under 35,000 clones, roughly four fifths of them singletons. Study-wide findings and caveats: The mean number of expanded clones was higher in CD8+ T cells than in CD4+.

Trimming removed 4 bases at V and 0 bases at J, with 11 bases between. Germline lookup yields CDR1 SGHRS and CDR2 YFSETQ. This CDR3 is built from 15 residues. This chain joins TRBV5-1 and TRBJ2-1, with D possibly matching TRBD2 (5 bases). This TCR came from an adult with an advanced solid tumor such as melanoma, head and neck, liver or kidney cancer. The source was CD4+ or CD8+ T cells sorted from blood, collected in a trial of the OX40 agonist ivuxolimab. As DNA, the CDR3 is TGCGCCAGCAGCACGGACTTTTACTCCTACAATGAGCAGTTCTTC. Translation gives CASSTDFYSYNEQFF.